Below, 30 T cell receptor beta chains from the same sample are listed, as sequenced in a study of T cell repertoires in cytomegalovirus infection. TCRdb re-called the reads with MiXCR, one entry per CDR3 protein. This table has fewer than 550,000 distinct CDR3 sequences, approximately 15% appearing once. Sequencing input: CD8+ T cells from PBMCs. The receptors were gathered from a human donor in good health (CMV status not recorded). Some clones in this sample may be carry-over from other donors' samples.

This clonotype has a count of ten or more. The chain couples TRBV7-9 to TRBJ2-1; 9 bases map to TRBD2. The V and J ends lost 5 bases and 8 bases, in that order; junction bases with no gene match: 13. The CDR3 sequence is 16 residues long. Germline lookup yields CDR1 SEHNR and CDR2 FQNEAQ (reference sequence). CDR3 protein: CASSPQGPSGTYEQFF. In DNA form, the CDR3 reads TGTGCCAGCAGCCCCCAAGGCCCTAGCGGGACCTATGAGCAGTTCTTC.

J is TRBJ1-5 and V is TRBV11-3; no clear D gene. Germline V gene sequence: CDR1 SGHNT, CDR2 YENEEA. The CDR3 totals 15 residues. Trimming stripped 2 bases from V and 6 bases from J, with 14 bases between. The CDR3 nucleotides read TGTGCCAGCAGCTTATTATGGGGTTGGGGTCAGCCCCAGCATTTT. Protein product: CASSLLWGWGQPQHF. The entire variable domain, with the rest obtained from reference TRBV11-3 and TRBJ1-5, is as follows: EAGVVQSPRYKIIEKKQPVAFWCNPISGHNTLYWYLQNLGQGPELLIRYENEEAVDDSQLPKDRFSAERLKGVDSTLKIQPAELGDSAVYLCASSLLWGWGQPQHFGDGTRLSIL.

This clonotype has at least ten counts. The CDR3 loop reads CASTSDREVNIQYF. CDR3 bases: TGTGCCAGTACCTCGGACAGGGAGGTGAACATTCAGTACTTC. The rearrangement links TRBV19 to TRBJ2-4; 8 bases match TRBD1. CDR3 length equals 14 residues. CDR1 LNHDA and CDR2 SQIVND come from the germline V gene (reference sequence). V lost 7 bases, J lost 7 bases, and 9 bases stayed unmatched.

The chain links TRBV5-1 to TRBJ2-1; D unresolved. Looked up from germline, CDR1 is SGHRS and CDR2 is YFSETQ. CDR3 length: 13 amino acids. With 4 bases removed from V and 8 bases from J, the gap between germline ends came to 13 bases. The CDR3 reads CASSLRTSYEQFF. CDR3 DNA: TGCGCCAGCAGCCTCCGTACATCCTATGAGCAGTTCTTC.

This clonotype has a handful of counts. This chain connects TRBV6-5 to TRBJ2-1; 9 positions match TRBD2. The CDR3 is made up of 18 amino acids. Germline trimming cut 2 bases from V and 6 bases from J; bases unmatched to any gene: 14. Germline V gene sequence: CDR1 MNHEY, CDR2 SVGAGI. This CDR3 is CASSYGVSGGPPPNEQFF. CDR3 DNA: TGTGCCAGCAGTTACGGAGTTAGCGGGGGCCCCCCTCCCAATGAGCAGTTCTTC.

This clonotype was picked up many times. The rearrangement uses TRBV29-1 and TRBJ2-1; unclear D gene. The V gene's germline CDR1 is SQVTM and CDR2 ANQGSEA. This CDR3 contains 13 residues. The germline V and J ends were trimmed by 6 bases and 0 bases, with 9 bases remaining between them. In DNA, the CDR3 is TGCAGCGTCCGACACAGCTCCTACAATGAGCAGTTCTTC. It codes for CSVRHSSYNEQFF.

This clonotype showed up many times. Here the CDR3 reads CASKVASGRYTDTQYF. Written as DNA, the CDR3 is TGTGCCAGCAAGGTGGCTAGCGGGAGGTACACAGATACGCAGTATTTT. The V and J genes are TRBV2 and TRBJ2-3; 11 positions match TRBD2. Trimming cost V 7 bases and J 2 bases; bases outside gene matches: 8. This CDR3 has 16 amino acids. Germline CDR1 is SNHLY and CDR2 is FYNNEI.

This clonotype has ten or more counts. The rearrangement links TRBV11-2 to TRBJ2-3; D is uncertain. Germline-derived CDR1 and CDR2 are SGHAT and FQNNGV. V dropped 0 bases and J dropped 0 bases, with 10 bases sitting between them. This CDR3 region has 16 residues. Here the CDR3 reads CASSLDLIASTDTQYF. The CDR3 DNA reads TGTGCCAGCAGCTTAGATCTGATTGCTAGCACAGATACGCAGTATTTT. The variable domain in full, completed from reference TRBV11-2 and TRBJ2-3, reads EAGVAQSPRYKIIEKRQSVAFWCNPISGHATLYWYQQILGQGPKLLIQFQNNGVVDDSQLPKDRFSAERLKGVDSTLKIQPAKLEDSAVYLCASSLDLIASTDTQYFGPGTRLTVL.

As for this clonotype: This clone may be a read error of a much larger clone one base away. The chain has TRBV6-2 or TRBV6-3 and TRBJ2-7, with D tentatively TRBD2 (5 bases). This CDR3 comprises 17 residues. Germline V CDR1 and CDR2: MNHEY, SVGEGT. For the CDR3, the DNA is TGTGCCACCAGTGAAGGTCCCGGGCGGGCGCCTGGCGACGAGCAGTACTTC. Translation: CATSEGPGRAPGDEQYF.

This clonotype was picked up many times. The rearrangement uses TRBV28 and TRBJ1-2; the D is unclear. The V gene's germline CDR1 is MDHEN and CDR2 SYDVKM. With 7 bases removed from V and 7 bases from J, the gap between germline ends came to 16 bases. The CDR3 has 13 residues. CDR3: CASNSDGSIGYTF. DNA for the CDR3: TGTGCCAGCAATTCGGACGGATCCATTGGCTACACCTTC.

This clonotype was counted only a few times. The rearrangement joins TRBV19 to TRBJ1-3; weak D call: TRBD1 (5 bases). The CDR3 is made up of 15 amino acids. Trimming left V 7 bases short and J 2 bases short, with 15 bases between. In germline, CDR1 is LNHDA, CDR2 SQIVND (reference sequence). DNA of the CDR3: TGTGCCAGTACCCCGGACACTTCACCTGGAAACACCATATATTTT. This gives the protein CASTPDTSPGNTIYF. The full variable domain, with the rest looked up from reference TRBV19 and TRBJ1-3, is DGGITQSPKYLFRKEGQNVTLSCEQNLNHDAMYWYRQDPGQGLRLIYYSQIVNDFQKGDIAEGYSVSREKKESFPLTVTSAQKNPTAFYLCASTPDTSPGNTIYFGEGSWLTVV.

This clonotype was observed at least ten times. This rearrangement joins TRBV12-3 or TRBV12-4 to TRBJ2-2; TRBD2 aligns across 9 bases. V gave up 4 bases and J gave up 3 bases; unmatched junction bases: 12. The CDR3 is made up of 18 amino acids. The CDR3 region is CASSSTLKTSGYTGELFF. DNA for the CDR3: TGTGCCAGCAGTTCCACCTTAAAGACTAGCGGATACACCGGGGAGCTGTTTTTT.

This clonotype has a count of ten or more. CDR3 sequence: CASSLARGTTSIGGANVLTF. As DNA, the CDR3 is TGTGCCAGCAGCTTAGCGCGGGGGACAACCTCTATCGGTGGGGCCAACGTCCTGACTTTC. The rearrangement uses TRBV7-8 and TRBJ2-6; possible D gene TRBD2, 7 bases. The CDR3 contains 20 residues. Trimming pared 0 bases from V and 3 bases from J, leaving 21 bases between. Per the germline V gene, CDR1 is SGHVS and CDR2 is FQNEAQ.

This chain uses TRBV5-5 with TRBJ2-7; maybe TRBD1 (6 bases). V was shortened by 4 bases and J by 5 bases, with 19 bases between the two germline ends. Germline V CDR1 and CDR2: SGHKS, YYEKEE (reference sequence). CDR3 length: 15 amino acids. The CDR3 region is CASSPSLNRENEQYF. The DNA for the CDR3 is TGTGCCAGCAGCCCAAGCTTAAACAGGGAGAACGAGCAGTACTTC.

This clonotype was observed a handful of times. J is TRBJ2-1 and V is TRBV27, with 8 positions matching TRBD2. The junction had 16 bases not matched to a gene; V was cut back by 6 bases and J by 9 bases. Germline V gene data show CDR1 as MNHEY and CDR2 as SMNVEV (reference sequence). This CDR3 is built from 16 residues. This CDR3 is CASSRTGTRMLGEQFF. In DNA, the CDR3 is TGTGCCAGCAGCAGAACCGGGACTAGGATGCTCGGTGAGCAGTTCTTC.

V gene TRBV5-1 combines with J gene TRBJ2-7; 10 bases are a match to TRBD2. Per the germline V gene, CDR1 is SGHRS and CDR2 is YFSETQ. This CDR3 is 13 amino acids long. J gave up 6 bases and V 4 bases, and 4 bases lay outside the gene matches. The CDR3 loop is CASSSGRAVEQYF. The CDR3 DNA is TGCGCCAGCAGCAGCGGGAGGGCCGTCGAGCAGTACTTC.

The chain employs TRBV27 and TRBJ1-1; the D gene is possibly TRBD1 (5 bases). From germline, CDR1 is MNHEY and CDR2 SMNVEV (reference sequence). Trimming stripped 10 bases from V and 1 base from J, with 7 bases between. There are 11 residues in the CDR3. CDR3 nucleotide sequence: TGTGCCACCGGGGGGAACACTGAAGCTTTCTTT. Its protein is CATGGNTEAFF.

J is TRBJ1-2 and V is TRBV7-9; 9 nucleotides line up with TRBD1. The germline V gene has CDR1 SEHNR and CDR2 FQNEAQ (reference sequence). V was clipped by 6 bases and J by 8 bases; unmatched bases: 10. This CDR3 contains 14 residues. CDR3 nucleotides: TGTGCCAGCAGTCCCGGACAGGGGAGTGAAGGCTACACCTTC. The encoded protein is CASSPGQGSEGYTF.

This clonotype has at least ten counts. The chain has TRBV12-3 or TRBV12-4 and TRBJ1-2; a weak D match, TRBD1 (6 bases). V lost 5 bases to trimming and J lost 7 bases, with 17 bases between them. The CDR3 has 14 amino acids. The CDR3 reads CASSTGTRRFGYTF. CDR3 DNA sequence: TGTGCCAGCAGTACGGGGACACGGCGATTTGGCTACACCTTC.

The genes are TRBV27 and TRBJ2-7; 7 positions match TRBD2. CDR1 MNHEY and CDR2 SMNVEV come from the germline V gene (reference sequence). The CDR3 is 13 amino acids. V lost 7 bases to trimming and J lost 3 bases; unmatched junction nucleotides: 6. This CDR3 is CASTSAGDYEQYF. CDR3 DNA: TGTGCCAGCACCTCGGCGGGAGACTACGAGCAGTACTTC.

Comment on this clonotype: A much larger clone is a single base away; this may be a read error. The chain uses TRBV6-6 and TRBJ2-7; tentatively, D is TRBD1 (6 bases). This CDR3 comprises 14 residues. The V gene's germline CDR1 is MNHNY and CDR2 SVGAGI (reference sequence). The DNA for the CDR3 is TGTGCCAGCAGTACGGTGGGACAACCCTACGAGCAGTGCTTC. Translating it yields CASSTVGQPYEQCF.

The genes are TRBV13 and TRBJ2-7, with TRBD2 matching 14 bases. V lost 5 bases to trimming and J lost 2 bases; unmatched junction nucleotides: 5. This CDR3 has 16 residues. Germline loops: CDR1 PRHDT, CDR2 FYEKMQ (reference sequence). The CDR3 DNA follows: TGTGCCAGCAGCCCGAGGACTAGCGGGGGGACCTACGAGCAGTACTTC. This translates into CASSPRTSGGTYEQYF.

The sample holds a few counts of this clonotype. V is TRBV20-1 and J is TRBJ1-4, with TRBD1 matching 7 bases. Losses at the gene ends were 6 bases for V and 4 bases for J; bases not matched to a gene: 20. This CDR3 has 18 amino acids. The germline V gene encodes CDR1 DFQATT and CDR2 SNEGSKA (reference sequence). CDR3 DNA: TGCAGTGCCACCAGCCGGACAGGCCCACTTCGAGTTAATGAAAAACTGTTTTTT. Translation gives CSATSRTGPLRVNEKLFF.

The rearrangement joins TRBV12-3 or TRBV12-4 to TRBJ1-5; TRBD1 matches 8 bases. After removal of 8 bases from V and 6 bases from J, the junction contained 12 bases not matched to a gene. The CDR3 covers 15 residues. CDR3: CASHLGAGGRQPQHF. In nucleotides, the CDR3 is TGTGCCAGCCACCTCGGGGCAGGGGGCCGTCAGCCCCAGCATTTT.

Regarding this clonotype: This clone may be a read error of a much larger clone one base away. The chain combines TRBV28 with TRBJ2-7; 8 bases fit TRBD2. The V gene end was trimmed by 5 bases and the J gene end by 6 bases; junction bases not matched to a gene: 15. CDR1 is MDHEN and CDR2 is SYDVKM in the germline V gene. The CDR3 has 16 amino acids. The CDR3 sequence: CASSTPGLVGDSEQYF. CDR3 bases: TGTGCCAGCAGTACCCCGGGACTAGTGGGAGATAGCGAGCAGTACTTC.

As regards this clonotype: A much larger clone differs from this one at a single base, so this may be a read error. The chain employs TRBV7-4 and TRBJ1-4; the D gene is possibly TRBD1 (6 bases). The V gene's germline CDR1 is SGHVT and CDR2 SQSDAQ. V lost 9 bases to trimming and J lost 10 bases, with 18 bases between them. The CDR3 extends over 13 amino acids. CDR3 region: CARSFPGAGKLFF. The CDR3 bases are TGTGCCAGAAGTTTCCCGGGGGCGGGAAAACTGTTTTTT.

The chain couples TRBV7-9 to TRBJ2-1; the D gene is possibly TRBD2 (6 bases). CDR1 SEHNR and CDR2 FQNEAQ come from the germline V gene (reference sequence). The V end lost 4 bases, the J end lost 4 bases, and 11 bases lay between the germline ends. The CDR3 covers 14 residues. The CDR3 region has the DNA TGTGCCAGCAGCTACGGGAGCAAGTACAATGAGCAGTTCTTC. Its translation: CASSYGSKYNEQFF.

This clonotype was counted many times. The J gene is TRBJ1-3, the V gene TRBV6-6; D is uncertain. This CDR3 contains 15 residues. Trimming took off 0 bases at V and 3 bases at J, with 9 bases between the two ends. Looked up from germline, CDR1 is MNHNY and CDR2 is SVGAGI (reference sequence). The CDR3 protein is CASSYSRPGGNTIYF. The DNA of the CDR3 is TGTGCCAGCAGTTACTCCCGGCCTGGTGGAAACACCATATATTTT.

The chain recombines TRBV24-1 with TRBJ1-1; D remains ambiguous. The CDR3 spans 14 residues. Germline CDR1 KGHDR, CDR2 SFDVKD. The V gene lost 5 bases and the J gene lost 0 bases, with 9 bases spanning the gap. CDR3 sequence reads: CATSAGGMNTEAFF. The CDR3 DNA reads TGTGCCACCAGTGCCGGAGGAATGAACACTGAAGCTTTCTTT.

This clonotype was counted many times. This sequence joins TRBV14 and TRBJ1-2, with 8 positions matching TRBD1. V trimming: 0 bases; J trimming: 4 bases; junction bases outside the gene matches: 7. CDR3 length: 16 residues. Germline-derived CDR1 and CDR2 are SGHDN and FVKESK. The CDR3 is CASSQESGTGSYGYTF. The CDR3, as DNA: TGTGCCAGCAGCCAAGAGTCCGGGACAGGCAGCTATGGCTACACCTTC.